This T cell receptor (beta chain) was documented in a study of shared clonotypes between healthy human individuals. Generated by immunoSEQ multiplex PCR, the TCRdb table keeps only in-frame clones and is missing some. Found here are about 680,000 clones, under 80% of them singletons; the top ten hold about 1.7%. The donors, all of them Caucasian adults, lived in Nashville, Tennessee. V was pared by 5 bases and J by 12 bases, with 8 bases of the junction left unmatched. The V gene's germline CDR1 is MDHEN and CDR2 SYDVKM. The CDR3 is 14 amino acids. The sequencing sample was made of memory CD4+ T cells sorted from blood. The subset was: CD45RA-negative fraction. The sequence derives from a young woman in good health. This chain uses TRBV28 with TRBJ2-7, with 15 bases matching TRBD2. CDR3 region: CASSPGTSGRRVYF. CDR3 bases: TGTGCCAGCAGTCCCGGGACTAGCGGGAGGAGGGTGTACTTC.